This T cell receptor (beta chain) was recovered during a study of blood T cell repertoires in COVID-19. As for the study in general: PBMCs, B-cell-depleted T cells, or T cells provided the cDNA or gDNA that made up the material.

This clone was counted a few times. Between the trimmed V and J ends, which lost 5 bases and 8 bases, there was a span of 13 bases. In germline, CDR1 is MNHEY, CDR2 SVGEGT. The CDR3 is made up of 14 amino acids. The repertoire was sequenced with immunoSEQ multiplex PCR; TCRdb's copy has only in-frame clones and lacks some. Seen here are approximately 80,000 clones, 70% to 90% observed once, and the top ten hold roughly 5.1%. The sample consisted of peripheral blood. V is TRBV6-2 or TRBV6-3 and J is TRBJ1-6; no firm D call. The TCR originated in a man in his forties with acute or convalescent COVID-19. Here the CDR3 DNA reads TGTGCCAGCAGTAGCCCTTCGGTGGATTCACCCCTCCACTTT. Protein product: CASSSPSVDSPLHF.